Listed below are T cell receptor beta chains from one sample, sequenced in a study of CD8+CD57+ T cells in acquired aplastic anemia. A single record per CDR3 protein comes from TCRdb applying MiXCR to the reads. There are about 270,000 distinct CDR3 sequences in the sample; around 60% occur only once, and 7.5% to 9% lies in the top ten. The sequencing input was sorted CD4+, CD8+, or CD8+CD57+ T cells (not recorded which) from PBMCs. The receptor set was obtained from a human donor with severe aplastic anemia or a healthy control (not recorded which). Each CDR3 is given with its conserved first and last residue. A D gene is named only where the DNA matches it firmly. Clone size is stated in some rows and not others, as once, few, many or a class when expanded.

J gene | V gene | clone size | D gene | CDR3 protein | CDR3 DNA
TRBJ1-2 | TRBV20-1 | few | NA | CSARDRDTNYGYTF | TGCAGTGCTAGAGATAGGGACACTAACTATGGCTACACCTTC
TRBJ2-2 | TRBV9 | many | NA | CASSVDWGGGTANTGELFF | TGTGCCAGCAGCGTAGATTGGGGTGGGGGGACAGCGAACACCGGGGAGCTGTTTTTT
TRBJ2-2 | TRBV5-1 | many | NA | CASSGGTFETGELFF | TGCGCCAGCAGCGGGGGGACTTTTGAAACCGGGGAGCTGTTTTTT
TRBJ1-2 | TRBV5-6 | once | NA | CASSLGGRANYGYTF | TGTGCCAGCAGCTTGGGGGGCAGAGCTAACTATGGCTACACCTTC
TRBJ1-3 | TRBV4-3 | many | NA | CASSQEGNTIYF | TGCGCCAGCAGCCAAGAGGGAAACACCATATATTTT
TRBJ2-1 | TRBV6-1 | many | TRBD2 | CASSEEGRVSEQFF | TGTGCCAGCAGTGAAGAGGGGAGGGTTAGTGAGCAGTTCTTC
TRBJ2-7 | TRBV5-1 | once | TRBD1 | CASSLARTGNEQYF | TGCGCCAGCAGCTTGGCCAGGACAGGGAACGAGCAGTACTTC
TRBJ1-2 | TRBV15 | NA | NA | CATSRRGFDYGYTF | TGTGCCACCAGCAGGAGGGGGTTTGACTATGGCTACACCTTC
TRBJ2-7 | TRBV30 | NA | NA | CAWTGKVSYEQYF | TGTGCCTGGACAGGAAAAGTCTCCTACGAGCAGTACTTC
TRBJ1-3 | TRBV2 | NA | TRBD1 | CASSGDLGTGRISGNTIYF | TGTGCCAGCAGTGGGGACCTTGGGACAGGCCGCATCTCTGGAAACACCATATATTTT
TRBJ1-2 | TRBV29-1 | NA | TRBD1 | CSVSNKGDRLNNYGYTF | TGCAGCGTGTCAAATAAAGGGGACAGACTTAATAACTATGGCTACACCTTC
TRBJ2-7 | TRBV7-9 | NA | TRBD1 | CASSQVGQGADEQYF | TGTGCCAGCAGCCAAGTAGGACAGGGGGCAGACGAGCAGTACTTC
TRBJ2-2 | TRBV9 | many | TRBD1 | CASSVGTGSLVAGELFF | TGTGCCAGCAGCGTCGGGACAGGGAGTTTGGTGGCCGGGGAGCTGTTTTTT
TRBJ1-6 | TRBV7-9 | once | NA | CASSLNFPGTLSSPLHF | TGTGCCAGCAGCTTAAATTTTCCGGGGACCCTGAGCTCACCCCTCCACTTT
TRBJ2-5 | TRBV6-5 | few | TRBD2 | CASKVLGGTILQETQYF | TGTGCCAGCAAAGTGCTGGGGGGGACCATTCTTCAAGAGACCCAGTACTTC
TRBJ1-1 | TRBV7-8 | NA | NA | CASSLAPAGMNTEAFF | TGTGCCAGCAGCTTAGCGCCGGCAGGGATGAACACTGAAGCTTTCTTT
TRBJ1-2 | TRBV7-9 | NA | NA | CASSPLPTYGYTF | TGTGCCAGCAGCCCCCTGCCAACCTATGGCTACACCTTC
TRBJ1-2 | TRBV20-1 | once | NA | CSAIFRAGGYGYTF | TGCAGTGCTATCTTTCGGGCGGGAGGCTATGGCTACACCTTC
TRBJ2-4 | TRBV6-5 | NA | NA | CASGSLAKNIQYF | TGTGCCAGCGGGAGCTTAGCCAAAAACATTCAGTACTTC
TRBJ1-6 | TRBV28 | many | NA | CASSRRGELHF | TGTGCCAGCAGTCGACGGGGAGAACTCCACTTT
TRBJ2-1 | TRBV30 | many | NA | CAWSYPGRNEQFF | TGTGCCTGGAGTTACCCAGGGAGGAATGAGCAGTTCTTC
TRBJ2-3 | TRBV27 | NA | NA | CASSLLPGTGTDTQYF | TGTGCCAGCAGTTTATTGCCCGGGACGGGCACAGATACGCAGTATTTT
TRBJ2-7 | TRBV6-5 | many | NA | CASSYSWPGPKNYEQYF | TGTGCCAGCAGTTACTCTTGGCCAGGGCCGAAGAACTACGAGCAGTACTTC
TRBJ2-1 | TRBV10-3 | NA | NA | CAISPRDQDTEQFF | TGTGCCATCAGTCCGCGGGACCAGGACACTGAGCAGTTCTTC
TRBJ2-5 | TRBV29-1 | NA | TRBD2 | CSARLAGASGTQYF | TGCAGCGCCCGACTAGCGGGGGCCTCAGGGACCCAGTACTTC
TRBJ2-7 | TRBV7-8 | NA | NA | CASSLVSYGYEQYF | TGTGCCAGCAGCTTAGTCTCGTATGGCTACGAGCAGTACTTC
TRBJ2-7 | TRBV2 | NA | NA | CASSPIDELSYEQYF | TGTGCCAGCAGCCCCATCGATGAACTATCCTACGAGCAGTACTTC
TRBJ2-7 | TRBV5-1 | many | TRBD1 | CASSLGDRELFEQYF | TGCGCCAGCAGCTTGGGCGACAGGGAACTCTTCGAGCAGTACTTC
TRBJ2-1 | TRBV7-8 | NA | NA | CASSIQPTSYEQFF | TGTGCCAGCAGCATCCAACCCACTAGCTATGAGCAGTTCTTC
TRBJ2-2 | TRBV29-1 | few | NA | CSVNTGPGELFF | TGCAGCGTTAACACAGGGCCCGGGGAGCTGTTTTTT
TRBJ1-2 | TRBV11-2 | many | TRBD1 | CASSLVGSLTGENGYTF | TGTGCCAGCAGCTTAGTGGGGTCGTTAACAGGGGAAAATGGCTACACCTTC
TRBJ2-2 | TRBV10-2 | NA | TRBD1 | CASSEGQGRNTGELFF | TGCGCCAGCAGTGAGGGACAGGGGAGGAACACCGGGGAGCTGTTTTTT
TRBJ2-7 | TRBV2 | NA | TRBD2 | CASSVGGSGAHEQYF | TGTGCCAGCAGTGTGGGGGGGTCTGGGGCCCACGAGCAGTACTTC
TRBJ1-4 | TRBV30 | NA | NA | CACRGSEEKLFF | TGTGCCTGTAGAGGGTCGGAAGAAAAACTGTTTTTT
TRBJ2-5 | TRBV13 | NA | NA | CASSYQEQETQYF | TGTGCCAGCAGCTACCAGGAACAAGAGACCCAGTACTTC
TRBJ2-7 | TRBV5-5 | many | NA | CASSLAWSSYEQYF | TGTGCCAGCAGCTTGGCTTGGAGCTCCTACGAGCAGTACTTC
TRBJ1-2 | TRBV9 | few | NA | CASSARQGRNYGYTF | TGTGCCAGCAGCGCCCGACAAGGGCGGAACTATGGCTACACCTTC
TRBJ1-5 | TRBV30 | many | TRBD1 | CAWRTGGDQPQHF | TGTGCCTGGAGGACAGGGGGCGATCAGCCCCAGCATTTT
TRBJ1-4 | TRBV7-9 | many | NA | CASSWGVPGLGEKLFF | TGTGCCAGCAGCTGGGGGGTTCCGGGGTTAGGTGAAAAACTGTTTTTT
TRBJ2-5 | TRBV15 | NA | NA | CATSRDALSQETQYF | TGTGCCACCAGCAGAGACGCCCTCAGTCAAGAGACCCAGTACTTC